These T cell receptor beta chains were read from a single sample in a study of shared clonotypes between healthy human individuals. TCRdb's copy holds only in-frame clones and misses some; the assay was immunoSEQ multiplex PCR. Of over a million clones in the sample, over 95% were seen once. Input material: naive CD4+ T cells sorted from blood. Source of these receptors: a man aged 25 to 40 in good health. The CDR3 runs from the conserved cysteine through the conserved F or W. The order of the fields is D gene, V gene, clone size, J gene, CDR3 DNA, CDR3 protein. D genes are given only for firm matches. The listing skips clone size in some rows; elsewhere it reads once, few, many or a size class.

d_call: .
v_call: TRBV29-1
clone_size: .
j_call: TRBJ2-2
cdr3_nt: TGCAGCGTAGGACATACGAACACCGGGGAGCTGTTTTTT
cdr3_aa: CSVGHTNTGELFF

d_call: TRBD1
v_call: TRBV7-2
clone_size: .
j_call: TRBJ2-3
cdr3_nt: TGTGCCAGCAGCCCCCTCCGTGGAAGACAGGGTGTCGCAGATACGCAGTATTTT
cdr3_aa: CASSPLRGRQGVADTQYF

d_call: .
v_call: TRBV2
clone_size: .
j_call: TRBJ2-6
cdr3_nt: TGTGCCAGCAGTGTGACCGGTTCGATACAAAGTCGGGCCAACGTCCTGACTTTC
cdr3_aa: CASSVTGSIQSRANVLTF

d_call: .
v_call: TRBV15
clone_size: .
j_call: TRBJ2-7
cdr3_nt: TGTGCCACCAGCAGAGATCTGACAGCCTACGAGCAGTACTTC
cdr3_aa: CATSRDLTAYEQYF

d_call: .
v_call: TRBV10-3
clone_size: .
j_call: TRBJ2-1
cdr3_nt: TGTGCCATCAGTGAGAGCTCCTACAATGAGCAGTTCTTC
cdr3_aa: CAISESSYNEQFF

d_call: .
v_call: TRBV4-3
clone_size: .
j_call: TRBJ2-7
cdr3_nt: TGCGCCAGCAGCCAAGATCTCGGGCCCCCCTCCTACGAGCAGTACTTC
cdr3_aa: CASSQDLGPPSYEQYF

d_call: .
v_call: TRBV18
clone_size: .
j_call: TRBJ2-4
cdr3_nt: TGTGCCAGCTCACCAGACCGACAGAACCTACTAGCCAAAAACATTCAGTACTTC
cdr3_aa: CASSPDRQNLLAKNIQYF

d_call: .
v_call: TRBV7-6
clone_size: .
j_call: TRBJ2-2
cdr3_nt: TGTGCCAGCAGCTTCGGACAGCGGAACACCGGGGAGCTGTTTTTT
cdr3_aa: CASSFGQRNTGELFF

d_call: TRBD1
v_call: TRBV15
clone_size: .
j_call: TRBJ2-1
cdr3_nt: TGTGCCACCAGCAGGGGTAAACAGGGGCCTGAGCAGTTCTTC
cdr3_aa: CATSRGKQGPEQFF

d_call: .
v_call: TRBV18
clone_size: .
j_call: TRBJ2-2
cdr3_nt: TGTGCCAGCTCCCTAGGGACACTGCTGAACACCGGGGAGCTGTTTTTT
cdr3_aa: CASSLGTLLNTGELFF

d_call: .
v_call: TRBV28
clone_size: .
j_call: TRBJ2-3
cdr3_nt: TGTGCCAGCAGTTTAAGGCAGGGGCTAAACACAGATACGCAGTATTTT
cdr3_aa: CASSLRQGLNTDTQYF

d_call: .
v_call: TRBV19
clone_size: .
j_call: TRBJ1-5
cdr3_nt: TGTGCCAGTAGTACCCTTTCGGGACCTGGGAGAAATCAGCCCCAGCATTTT
cdr3_aa: CASSTLSGPGRNQPQHF

d_call: TRBD2
v_call: TRBV7-2
clone_size: .
j_call: TRBJ2-7
cdr3_nt: TGTGCCAGCAGCTCTACTAGCGGGAGACAAGACTCCTACGAGCAGTACTTC
cdr3_aa: CASSSTSGRQDSYEQYF

d_call: TRBD1
v_call: TRBV6-6
clone_size: .
j_call: TRBJ2-2
cdr3_nt: TGTGCCACCCGACAGGGGGGCACCGGGGAGCTGTTTTTT
cdr3_aa: CATRQGGTGELFF

d_call: .
v_call: TRBV9
clone_size: .
j_call: TRBJ1-1
cdr3_nt: TGTGCCAGCAGCGTAGCCCCAATGGGCGGGAGGAAGAACACTGAAGCTTTCTTT
cdr3_aa: CASSVAPMGGRKNTEAFF

d_call: .
v_call: TRBV11-1
clone_size: .
j_call: TRBJ1-4
cdr3_nt: TGTGCCAGCAGTCCTAATCCGGGAGAAAAACTGTTTTTT
cdr3_aa: CASSPNPGEKLFF

d_call: .
v_call: TRBV27
clone_size: .
j_call: TRBJ1-1
cdr3_nt: TGTGCCAGCAGTGCGGCGGGGCGGAACACTGAAGCTTTCTTT
cdr3_aa: CASSAAGRNTEAFF

d_call: TRBD2
v_call: TRBV11-3
clone_size: .
j_call: TRBJ2-1
cdr3_nt: TGTGCCAGCAGCAATAGCGGGAGCCATGAGCAGTTCTTC
cdr3_aa: CASSNSGSHEQFF

d_call: TRBD2
v_call: TRBV19
clone_size: .
j_call: TRBJ2-3
cdr3_nt: TGTGCCTCCGGGACCGGGAGGGCCGTGAATACGCAGTATTTT
cdr3_aa: CASGTGRAVNTQYF

d_call: .
v_call: TRBV6-5
clone_size: .
j_call: TRBJ2-1
cdr3_nt: TGTGCCAGCAGGTTGACGGTGAGCTCCTACAATGAGCAGTTCTTC
cdr3_aa: CASRLTVSSYNEQFF

d_call: .
v_call: TRBV7-9
clone_size: .
j_call: TRBJ2-7
cdr3_nt: TGTGCCAGCAGCTTAAGCGGGACAGTCCCCGAGCAGTACTTC
cdr3_aa: CASSLSGTVPEQYF

d_call: .
v_call: TRBV19
clone_size: .
j_call: TRBJ1-4
cdr3_nt: TGTGCCAGTAGTACGGGGCCAGGACCTAATGAAAAACTGTTTTTT
cdr3_aa: CASSTGPGPNEKLFF

d_call: TRBD2
v_call: TRBV18
clone_size: .
j_call: TRBJ2-5
cdr3_nt: TGTGCCAGCTCACCGCTGACTAGCGGCTACCAAGAGACCCAGTACTTC
cdr3_aa: CASSPLTSGYQETQYF

d_call: .
v_call: TRBV5-4
clone_size: once
j_call: TRBJ1-2
cdr3_nt: TGTGCCAGCAGCTCGGACGTGGCCGGGACTTACTATGGCTACACCTTC
cdr3_aa: CASSSDVAGTYYGYTF

d_call: .
v_call: TRBV11-2
clone_size: .
j_call: TRBJ2-1
cdr3_nt: TGTGCCAGCAGCTTAGATCCACGGACCAGTACCTACAATGAGCAGTTCTTC
cdr3_aa: CASSLDPRTSTYNEQFF

d_call: TRBD2
v_call: TRBV7-8
clone_size: .
j_call: TRBJ2-3
cdr3_nt: TGTGCCAGCAGCTTAGATAGCGGGAGATCAGATACGCAGTATTTT
cdr3_aa: CASSLDSGRSDTQYF

d_call: TRBD2
v_call: TRBV9
clone_size: .
j_call: TRBJ2-5
cdr3_nt: TGTGCCAGCAGCGTCGGGACTAGCGGGAGGACGACCCAAGAGACCCAGTACTTC
cdr3_aa: CASSVGTSGRTTQETQYF

d_call: TRBD1
v_call: TRBV11-2
clone_size: .
j_call: TRBJ1-2
cdr3_nt: TGTGCCAGCAGCTTAGGACAGGGAGGGAACTATGGCTACACCTTC
cdr3_aa: CASSLGQGGNYGYTF

d_call: .
v_call: TRBV29-1
clone_size: .
j_call: TRBJ2-7
cdr3_nt: TGCAGCGTTGGAGAGGGTGAGCAGTACTTC
cdr3_aa: CSVGEGEQYF

d_call: .
v_call: TRBV7-6
clone_size: few
j_call: TRBJ2-5
cdr3_nt: TGTGCCAGCAGCCCAACTTTGGCCAACAGCGTGGAGACCCAGTACTTC
cdr3_aa: CASSPTLANSVETQYF

d_call: TRBD2
v_call: TRBV7-6
clone_size: .
j_call: TRBJ2-1
cdr3_nt: TGTGCCAGCAGTCGAGCGGGGGTAGGTAGCCCCTACAATGAGCAGTTCTTC
cdr3_aa: CASSRAGVGSPYNEQFF

d_call: .
v_call: TRBV29-1
clone_size: .
j_call: TRBJ2-1
cdr3_nt: TGCGGAACGGGGGCTCGAGAGCAGTTCTTC
cdr3_aa: CGTGAREQFF

d_call: TRBD1
v_call: TRBV10-3
clone_size: .
j_call: TRBJ1-2
cdr3_nt: TGTGCCATCAGTGACTTGACAGGGAGTGAAGCTAACTATGGCTACACCTTC
cdr3_aa: CAISDLTGSEANYGYTF

d_call: .
v_call: TRBV6-5
clone_size: .
j_call: TRBJ2-5
cdr3_nt: TGTGCCAGCAGTTACTTGGGGGGAGAGACCCAGTACTTC
cdr3_aa: CASSYLGGETQYF

d_call: .
v_call: TRBV30
clone_size: .
j_call: TRBJ1-2
cdr3_nt: TGTGCCTGGAGTGTTAGCCGGGACACCTATGGCTACACCTTC
cdr3_aa: CAWSVSRDTYGYTF

d_call: .
v_call: TRBV10-3
clone_size: .
j_call: TRBJ2-1
cdr3_nt: TGTGCCATCAGGGAAGCGGGCATAAGTTACAATGAGCAGTTCTTC
cdr3_aa: CAIREAGISYNEQFF

d_call: .
v_call: TRBV5-1
clone_size: .
j_call: TRBJ2-2
cdr3_nt: TGCGCCAGCAGCGTGGCAGGGAAGAACACCGGGGAGCTGTTTTTT
cdr3_aa: CASSVAGKNTGELFF

d_call: .
v_call: TRBV18
clone_size: once
j_call: TRBJ1-3
cdr3_nt: TGTGCCAGCTCGCTGTCGCGGGGACTTGGAAACACCATATATTTT
cdr3_aa: CASSLSRGLGNTIYF

d_call: TRBD2
v_call: TRBV28
clone_size: .
j_call: TRBJ2-1
cdr3_nt: TGTGCCAGCAGGGGCCTCACAGGGGGACTAGCGGGAGGTACTGAGCAGTTCTTC
cdr3_aa: CASRGLTGGLAGGTEQFF

d_call: TRBD2
v_call: TRBV5-5
clone_size: few
j_call: TRBJ2-3
cdr3_nt: TGTGCCAGCACCGTTAGCGGGACCTCTAGCACAGATACGCAGTATTTT
cdr3_aa: CASTVSGTSSTDTQYF

d_call: .
v_call: TRBV5-4
clone_size: .
j_call: TRBJ2-5
cdr3_nt: TGTGCCAGCAGCTTAGGAAAGCCCCTACAGACCCAGTACTTC
cdr3_aa: CASSLGKPLQTQYF

d_call: .
v_call: TRBV28
clone_size: once
j_call: TRBJ2-2
cdr3_nt: TGTGCCAGCAAAAACACCGGGGAGCTGTTTTTT
cdr3_aa: CASKNTGELFF

d_call: TRBD2
v_call: TRBV4-1
clone_size: .
j_call: TRBJ2-1
cdr3_nt: TGCGCCAGCAGCCAACATGTTGGGACTAGTCAGTTCTTC
cdr3_aa: CASSQHVGTSQFF

d_call: .
v_call: TRBV19
clone_size: .
j_call: TRBJ2-7
cdr3_nt: TGTGCCAGTAGTCGGACAGACTACGAGCAGTACTTC
cdr3_aa: CASSRTDYEQYF

d_call: .
v_call: TRBV4-3
clone_size: .
j_call: TRBJ2-7
cdr3_nt: TGCGCCAGCAGCCAAGATGCTTTAGTGGGCCAGGCCTACGAGCAGTACTTC
cdr3_aa: CASSQDALVGQAYEQYF

d_call: TRBD2
v_call: TRBV4-3
clone_size: .
j_call: TRBJ2-5
cdr3_nt: TGCGCCAGCAGCCAAGGATGGATGGGAGGGCTAGCGGGAGGTTACCAAGAGACCCAGTACTTC
cdr3_aa: CASSQGWMGGLAGGYQETQYF

d_call: .
v_call: TRBV5-6
clone_size: .
j_call: TRBJ2-7
cdr3_nt: TGTGCCAGCAGTTCCTCCTACGAGCAGTACTTC
cdr3_aa: CASSSSYEQYF

d_call: .
v_call: TRBV5-1
clone_size: .
j_call: TRBJ2-3
cdr3_nt: TGCGCCAGCCGGCTAGAAGGTACGCAGTATTTT
cdr3_aa: CASRLEGTQYF

d_call: .
v_call: TRBV28
clone_size: .
j_call: TRBJ2-1
cdr3_nt: TGTGCCAGCAGTTTATTTCGAGCGACGAGCTCCTACAATGAGCAGTTCTTC
cdr3_aa: CASSLFRATSSYNEQFF

d_call: TRBD1
v_call: TRBV19
clone_size: .
j_call: TRBJ2-5
cdr3_nt: TGTGCCAGTCAGCGGAACAGGGGGCCCCAAGAGACCCAGTACTTC
cdr3_aa: CASQRNRGPQETQYF

d_call: .
v_call: TRBV6-1
clone_size: .
j_call: TRBJ1-4
cdr3_nt: TGTGCCACCGAGGCGGGGGGTCTTTATGAAAAACTGTTTTTT
cdr3_aa: CATEAGGLYEKLFF

d_call: .
v_call: TRBV19
clone_size: .
j_call: TRBJ1-1
cdr3_nt: TGTGCCAGTAGTATAGACACAAACACTGAAGCTTTCTTT
cdr3_aa: CASSIDTNTEAFF

d_call: TRBD2
v_call: TRBV30
clone_size: .
j_call: TRBJ2-7
cdr3_nt: TGTGCCTGGAACCAAGGGACTAGCGGGAGGCATAGCTACGAGCAGTACTTC
cdr3_aa: CAWNQGTSGRHSYEQYF

d_call: TRBD2
v_call: TRBV28
clone_size: .
j_call: TRBJ2-2
cdr3_nt: TGTGCCAGCAGTTTAATCCTCAGCGGGAGATCTTCGAACACCGGGGAGCTGTTTTTT
cdr3_aa: CASSLILSGRSSNTGELFF

d_call: .
v_call: TRBV15
clone_size: .
j_call: TRBJ2-7
cdr3_nt: TGTGCCACCAGCAGAGACCGGGACGTCAACTACGAGCAGTACTTC
cdr3_aa: CATSRDRDVNYEQYF

d_call: .
v_call: TRBV10-1
clone_size: .
j_call: TRBJ1-1
cdr3_nt: TGCGCCAGCAGTGAGTCGGTGGGGGCCTTCACTGAAGCTTTCTTT
cdr3_aa: CASSESVGAFTEAFF

d_call: .
v_call: TRBV11-2
clone_size: .
j_call: TRBJ2-7
cdr3_nt: TGTGCCAGCAGCTTGAACAGAGGGTACGAGCAGTACTTC
cdr3_aa: CASSLNRGYEQYF

d_call: TRBD2
v_call: TRBV28
clone_size: .
j_call: TRBJ2-2
cdr3_nt: TGTGCCAGCAGTTTCGGGACTAGGAACACCGGGGAGCTGTTTTTT
cdr3_aa: CASSFGTRNTGELFF

d_call: .
v_call: TRBV28
clone_size: .
j_call: TRBJ2-7
cdr3_nt: TGTGCCAGCAGTCCCTCTTCGGCCGGGATTTCCTACGAGCAGTACTTC
cdr3_aa: CASSPSSAGISYEQYF